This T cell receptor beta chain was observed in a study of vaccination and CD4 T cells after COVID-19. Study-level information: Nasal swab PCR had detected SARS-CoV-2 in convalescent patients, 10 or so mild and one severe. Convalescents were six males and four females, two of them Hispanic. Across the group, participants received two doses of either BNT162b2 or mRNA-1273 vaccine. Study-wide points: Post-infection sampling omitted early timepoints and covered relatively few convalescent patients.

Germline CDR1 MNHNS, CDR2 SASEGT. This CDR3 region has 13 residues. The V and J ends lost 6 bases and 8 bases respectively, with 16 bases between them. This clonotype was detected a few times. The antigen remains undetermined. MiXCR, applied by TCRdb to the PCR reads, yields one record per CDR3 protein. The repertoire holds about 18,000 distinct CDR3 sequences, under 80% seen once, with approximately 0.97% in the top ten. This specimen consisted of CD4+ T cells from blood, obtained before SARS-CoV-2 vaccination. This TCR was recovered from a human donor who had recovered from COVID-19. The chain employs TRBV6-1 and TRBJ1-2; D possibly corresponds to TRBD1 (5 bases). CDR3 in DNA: TGTGCCAGCAGGGAATCAGGGTTAGAGGGCTACACCTTC. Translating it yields CASRESGLEGYTF.